This TCR beta chain was documented in a study of blood T cell repertoires in COVID-19. The overall study: The samples span acute and convalescent COVID-19 from the United States, Italy and Spain.

As originally analysed: Estimates of nucleated cell counts were drawn from the amplification of reference gene primers. Here immunoSEQ multiplex PCR was the method, and the copy in TCRdb shows in-frame clones only, minus some. The V and J calls and the clone size are those of that table, but D and trimming were determined from the DNA. The table includes a few hundred thousand clones, more than 70% detected once. This clone has a handful of counts. The CDR3 is made up of 16 amino acids. Per germline, CDR1 MNHEY and CDR2 SVGAGI. J gave up 7 bases and V 2 bases, and 9 bases lay outside the gene matches.

The sequence came from a woman between 50 and 59 years old with acute or convalescent COVID-19. The sequencing sample was made of peripheral blood. This sequence joins TRBV6-5 and TRBJ2-1; 9 nucleotides align to TRBD1. The CDR3 DNA reads as TGTGCCAGCAGTTACAACCCCGGACAGGGGACGAATGAGCAGTTCTTC. This codes for CASSYNPGQGTNEQFF.